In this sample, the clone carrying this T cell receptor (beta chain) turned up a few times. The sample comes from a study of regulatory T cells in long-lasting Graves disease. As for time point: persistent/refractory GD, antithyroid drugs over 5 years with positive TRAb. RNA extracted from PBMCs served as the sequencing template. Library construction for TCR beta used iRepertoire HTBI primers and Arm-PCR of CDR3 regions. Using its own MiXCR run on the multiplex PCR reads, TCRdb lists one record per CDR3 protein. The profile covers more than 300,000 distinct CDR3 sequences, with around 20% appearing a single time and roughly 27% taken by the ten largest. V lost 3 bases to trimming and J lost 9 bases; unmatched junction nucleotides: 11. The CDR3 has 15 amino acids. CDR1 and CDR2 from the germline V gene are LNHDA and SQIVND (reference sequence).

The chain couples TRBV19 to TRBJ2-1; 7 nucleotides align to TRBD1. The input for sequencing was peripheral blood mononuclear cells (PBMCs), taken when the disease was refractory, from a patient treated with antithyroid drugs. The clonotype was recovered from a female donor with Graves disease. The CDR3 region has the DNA TGTGCCAGTAGTATCCACCTAAGACAGGGTCTTGAGCAGTTCTTC. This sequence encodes CASSIHLRQGLEQFF.